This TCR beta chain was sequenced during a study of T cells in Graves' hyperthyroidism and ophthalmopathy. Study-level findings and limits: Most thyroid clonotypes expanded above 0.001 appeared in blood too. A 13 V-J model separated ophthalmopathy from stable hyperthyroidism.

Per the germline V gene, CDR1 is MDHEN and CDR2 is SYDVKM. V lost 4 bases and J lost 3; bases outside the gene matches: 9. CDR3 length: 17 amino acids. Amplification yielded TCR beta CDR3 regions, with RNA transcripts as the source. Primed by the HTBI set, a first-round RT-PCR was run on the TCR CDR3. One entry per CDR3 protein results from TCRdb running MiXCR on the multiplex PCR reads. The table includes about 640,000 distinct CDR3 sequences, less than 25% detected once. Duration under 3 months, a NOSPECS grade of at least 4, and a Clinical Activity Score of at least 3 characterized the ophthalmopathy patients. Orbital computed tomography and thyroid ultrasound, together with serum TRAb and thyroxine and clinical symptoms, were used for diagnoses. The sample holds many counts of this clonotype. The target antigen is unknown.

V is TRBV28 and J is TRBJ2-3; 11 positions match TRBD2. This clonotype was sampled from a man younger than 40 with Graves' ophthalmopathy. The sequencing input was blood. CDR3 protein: CASSSPFLAGGTDTQYF. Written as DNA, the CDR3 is TGTGCCAGCAGTTCCCCCTTCCTAGCGGGAGGAACAGATACGCAGTATTTT.